These 6 T cell receptor beta chains originate from one sample sequenced in a study of neoadjuvant anti-PD-1 for oral cavity cancer. Profiling relied on immunoSEQ multiplex PCR, and the TCRdb table lists in-frame clones only, not all of them. The sample has around 25,000 clones, 25% to 30% seen once. Time point of the sample: after neoadjuvant nivolumab, at surgical resection. Specimen: tumor tissue, collected after nivolumab (anti-PD-1) treatment. The receptors come from a person aged 35-79 years with oral cavity squamous cell carcinoma.

J is TRBJ2-1 and V is TRBV4-1, with D perhaps matching TRBD2 (5 bases). The CDR3 sequence is 16 residues long. The germline V and J ends were trimmed by 4 bases and 1 base, with 14 bases remaining between them. Germline CDR1 is MGHRA and CDR2 is YSYEKL. CDR3 nucleotides: TGCGCCAGCAGCCCTAATCCGGGGTGGTCCTACAATGAGCAGTTCTTC. As protein: CASSPNPGWSYNEQFF.

V and J are TRBV5-1 and TRBJ2-1; D not resolved. From germline, CDR1 is SGHRS and CDR2 YFSETQ. The CDR3 consists of 12 residues. V was cut by 0 bases and J by 10 bases, with 8 bases left in between. The CDR3 here is CASSLGTSEQFF. As DNA, the CDR3 is TGCGCCAGCAGCTTGGGTACCTCGGAGCAGTTCTTC. Together with reference TRBV5-1 and TRBJ2-1, the CDR3 gives the full variable domain: KAGVTQTPRYLIKTRGQQVTLSCSPISGHRSVSWYQQTPGQGLQFLFEYFSETQRNKGNFPGRFSGRQFSNSRSEMNVSTLELGDSALYLCASSLGTSEQFFGPGTRLTVL.

The chain has TRBV9 and TRBJ2-2; D remains unclear. Looked up from germline, CDR1 is SGDLS and CDR2 is YYNGEE. V was trimmed by 0 bases and J by 4 bases, leaving 7 bases between them. The CDR3 runs to 14 residues. The DNA of the CDR3 is TGTGCCAGCAGCGTAGGGCAATTCACCGGGGAGCTGTTTTTT. This encodes CASSVGQFTGELFF.

In this sample, this clone turned up a few times. The V call is TRBV20-1, the J call TRBJ1-2, with D unresolved. Between the trimmed V and J ends, which lost 2 bases and 4 bases, there was a span of 5 bases. Looked up from germline, CDR1 is DFQATT and CDR2 is SNEGSKA (reference sequence). The CDR3 loop spans 11 amino acids. CDR3 loop: CSARRLYGYTF. CDR3 DNA sequence: TGCAGTGCTAGACGGCTCTATGGCTACACCTTC.

CDR3 in DNA: TGCACCAGCAGCGGAGGCGGGAGGATCAATGAGCAGTTCTTC. This translates into CTSSGGGRINEQFF. This rearrangement joins TRBV1 to TRBJ2-1; the table calls TRBD2, which could not be checked here. TRBV1 is a recognized pseudogene. The CDR3 consists of 14 residues.

This clone was detected a few times. V usage is TRBV19 and J usage is TRBJ2-7; 10 positions match TRBD1. The CDR3 contains 12 residues. Losses at the gene ends were 10 bases for V and 3 bases for J; bases not matched to a gene: 3. Germline CDR1 is LNHDA and CDR2 is SQIVND (reference sequence). The CDR3 here is CATGQGIYEQYF. The CDR3 bases are TGTGCCACGGGACAGGGGATCTACGAGCAGTACTTC.